This TCR beta chain was profiled in a study of cytomegalovirus exposure and HLA in healthy donors. The CDR3 has 14 residues. Deletions cut 3 bases from V and 0 bases from J, with 11 bases between. Germline V CDR1 and CDR2: GTSNPN, SVGIG (reference sequence). PCR was performed using 60 Vbeta and 13 Jbeta primers. The repertoire was sequenced with immunoSEQ multiplex PCR; TCRdb's copy has only in-frame clones and lacks some. The sample lists around 50,000 clones; around 52% were seen once. J is TRBJ1-1 and V is TRBV30; no firm D call. The source material was PBMCs. The sequence was collected from a human donor in good health. The CDR3 DNA reads TGTGCCTGGAGCCGAGGGTTCATGAACACTGAAGCTTTCTTT. Translating gives CAWSRGFMNTEAFF.